This passage covers 28 T cell receptor beta chains from one sample sequenced in a study of cytomegalovirus exposure and HLA in healthy donors. The PCR employed 60 Vbeta primers together with 13 Jbeta primers. Sequencing used immunoSEQ multiplex PCR; TCRdb keeps in-frame clones, though not all of them. The sample contains 45,000 to 65,000 clones, 70% to 80% of which appear only once. Material: PBMCs. These receptors came from a woman between 40 and 50 years old in good health and CMV-seropositive.

The V and J genes are TRBV6-1 and TRBJ2-7; 8 nucleotides agree with TRBD2. V lost 4 bases, J lost 3 bases, and 5 bases stayed unmatched. From germline, CDR1 is MNHNS and CDR2 SASEGT. This CDR3 region has 14 residues. CDR3 region: CASSVSGGGYEQYF. DNA for the CDR3: TGTGCCAGCAGTGTAAGCGGGGGTGGCTACGAGCAGTACTTC.

This rearrangement joins TRBV18 to TRBJ2-5; 8 positions agree with TRBD1. The germline V gene has CDR1 KGHSH and CDR2 LQKENI. The CDR3 length is 14 residues. The V segment lost 3 bases and the J segment 3 bases; nucleotides outside the gene matches: 3. This CDR3 is CASSPGTGEETQYF. The DNA for the CDR3 is TGTGCCAGCTCACCCGGGACAGGTGAAGAGACCCAGTACTTC.

The chain recombines TRBV6-1 with TRBJ1-5; D perhaps matches TRBD1 (5 bases). This CDR3 is built from 15 residues. Trimming stripped 4 bases from V and 11 bases from J, with 21 bases between. CDR1 MNHNS and CDR2 SASEGT come from the germline V gene. This chain's CDR3 is CASSGQTLEELAQHF. DNA of the CDR3: TGTGCCAGCAGTGGACAGACGTTAGAAGAGTTGGCCCAGCATTTT.

The CDR3 spells CASSLGTGSSYEQYF. DNA for the CDR3: TGCGCCAGCAGCTTGGGAACGGGGAGCTCCTACGAGCAGTACTTC. The chain couples TRBV5-1 to TRBJ2-7; tentative D call: TRBD2 (5 bases). Germline V lookup: CDR1 SGHRS, CDR2 YFSETQ. This CDR3 has 15 amino acids. V gave up 0 bases and J gave up 0 bases, with 10 bases separating them.

The J gene is TRBJ2-3, the V gene TRBV7-2; 13 positions agree with TRBD2. Germline V gene sequence: CDR1 SGHTA, CDR2 FQGNSA. CDR3 size: 16 residues. Trimming took 5 bases from V and 6 from J; bases not matched to a gene: 8. The CDR3 loop is CASSPLTSGGLDTQYF. The CDR3 region has the DNA TGTGCCAGCAGCCCGTTGACTAGCGGGGGGTTGGATACGCAGTATTTT.

This chain links TRBV19 with TRBJ1-4; 9 nucleotides line up with TRBD1. The germline gives CDR1 LNHDA, CDR2 SQIVND (reference sequence). This CDR3 is 14 amino acids long. Trimming removed 6 bases from V and 7 bases from J; junction bases left unmatched: 6. The CDR3 is CASRPTGGGEKLFF. Written as DNA, the CDR3 is TGTGCCAGTAGGCCAACAGGGGGCGGTGAAAAACTGTTTTTT.

The chain uses TRBV9 and TRBJ1-4, with 8 positions matching TRBD1. CDR3 length: 15 residues. Germline values: CDR1 SGDLS, CDR2 YYNGEE. The trim removed 3 bases at V and 5 bases at J, leaving 6 bases unmatched. This chain's CDR3 is CASSGTDRENEKLFF. The CDR3 region has the DNA TGTGCCAGCAGCGGTACGGACAGGGAGAATGAAAAACTGTTTTTT.

The chain links TRBV6-5 to TRBJ1-2; 7 bases agree with TRBD1. CDR1 is MNHEY, CDR2 SVGAGI, per germline. The V and J ends lost 7 bases and 7 bases, in that order; junction bases with no gene match: 12. The CDR3 contains 14 residues. This chain's CDR3 is CASTKTGWDRGYTF. The CDR3 nucleotides are TGTGCCAGCACTAAGACAGGGTGGGATCGTGGCTACACCTTC.

This sequence joins TRBV7-9 and TRBJ2-2; 9 bases fit TRBD2. In germline, CDR1 is SEHNR, CDR2 FQNEAQ (reference sequence). CDR3 length: 17 amino acids. The V and J ends lost 5 bases and 2 bases, in that order; junction bases with no gene match: 9. The CDR3 here is CASSRSGGPSNTGELFF. For the CDR3, the DNA is TGTGCCAGCAGCCGTAGCGGGGGCCCTTCTAACACCGGGGAGCTGTTTTTT.

The V gene is TRBV4-3, the J gene TRBJ2-1, with 7 bases matching TRBD2. The V gene end was trimmed by 1 base and the J gene end by 8 bases; junction bases not matched to a gene: 5. Germline-derived CDR1 and CDR2 are LGHNA and YSLEER. CDR3 size: 14 residues. CDR3 in DNA: TGCGCCAGCAGCCAAGGGACTAGAGTTGATGAGCAGTTCTTC. Residues: CASSQGTRVDEQFF.

The sample holds a few counts of this clone. The chain employs TRBV29-1 and TRBJ1-1, with D tentatively TRBD1 (5 bases). CDR1 is SQVTM, CDR2 ANQGSEA, per germline. V lost 3 bases and J lost 0, with 8 bases in between. This CDR3 has 13 amino acids. CDR3 sequence reads: CSVDPGLNTEAFF. CDR3 sequence (DNA): TGCAGCGTTGATCCAGGGCTGAACACTGAAGCTTTCTTT.

This clone is a singleton in its sample. CDR3: CASTPSAAAGREQYF. CDR3 nucleotides: TGTGCCAGTACCCCTTCAGCGGCTGCGGGGCGCGAGCAGTACTTC. V usage is TRBV19 and J usage is TRBJ2-7; the D gene is possibly TRBD2 (6 bases). CDR1 is LNHDA and CDR2 is SQIVND in the germline V gene (reference sequence). The germline V and J ends were trimmed by 7 bases and 6 bases, with 22 bases remaining between them. CDR3 size: 15 residues. Complete variable domain (other parts from reference TRBV19 and TRBJ2-7): DGGITQSPKYLFRKEGQNVTLSCEQNLNHDAMYWYRQDPGQGLRLIYYSQIVNDFQKGDIAEGYSVSREKKESFPLTVTSAQKNPTAFYLCASTPSAAAGREQYFGPGTRLTVT.

This clone showed up just a few times. The rearrangement links TRBV5-1 to TRBJ1-4; D uncertain. The CDR3 has 14 amino acids. Germline V gene sequence: CDR1 SGHRS, CDR2 YFSETQ. V dropped 5 bases and J dropped 8 bases, with 16 bases sitting between them. Written as DNA, the CDR3 is TGCGCCAGCAGGACCGGGTCAACCGGGGAAAAACTGTTTTTT. This gives the protein CASRTGSTGEKLFF. Based on the CDR3 plus reference TRBV5-1 and TRBJ1-4, the full variable domain is KAGVTQTPRYLIKTRGQQVTLSCSPISGHRSVSWYQQTPGQGLQFLFEYFSETQRNKGNFPGRFSGRQFSNSRSEMNVSTLELGDSALYLCASRTGSTGEKLFFGSGTQLSVL.

There are a few counts of this clone. For the CDR3, the DNA is TGTGCTAGTGACCCTGGCCGCAATCAGCCCCAGCATTTT. Its protein product is CASDPGRNQPQHF. The chain couples TRBV12-5 to TRBJ1-5; D is uncertain. V lost 7 bases and J 2 bases, leaving 9 bases between the germline ends. The germline V gene has CDR1 LGHNT and CDR2 FRNRAP. This CDR3 has 13 amino acids.

The rearrangement joins TRBV6-5 to TRBJ1-2; 11 bases map to TRBD1. Trimming removed 7 bases from V and 3 bases from J; junction bases left unmatched: 7. CDR3 size: 15 residues. The germline gives CDR1 MNHEY, CDR2 SVGAGI. Here the CDR3 reads CASNGPGQGDYGYTF. For the CDR3, the DNA is TGTGCCAGCAACGGACCGGGACAGGGGGACTATGGCTACACCTTC.

J is TRBJ2-3 and V is TRBV6-1; possible D gene TRBD1, 5 bases. This CDR3 contains 14 residues. Trimming left V 10 bases short and J 2 bases short, with 16 bases between. CDR1 MNHNS and CDR2 SASEGT come from the germline V gene. The CDR3 sequence: CATRPQGSTDTQYF. CDR3 DNA sequence: TGTGCCACCCGCCCCCAGGGATCCACAGATACGCAGTATTTT.

The rearrangement uses TRBV5-1 and TRBJ2-5, with 9 bases identical to TRBD1. Germline trimming cut 2 bases from V and 2 bases from J; bases unmatched to any gene: 4. CDR1 is SGHRS, CDR2 YFSETQ, per germline. The CDR3 is made up of 15 amino acids. CDR3 nucleotides: TGCGCCAGCAGCTTACAGGGGACAGGGCAAGAGACCCAGTACTTC. Encoded protein: CASSLQGTGQETQYF.

V usage is TRBV30 and J usage is TRBJ1-1; 9 positions agree with TRBD1. The CDR3 covers 15 residues. CDR1 and CDR2 from the germline V gene are GTSNPN and SVGIG (reference sequence). After removal of 5 bases from V and 6 bases from J, the junction contained 13 bases not matched to a gene. CDR3 residues: CAWRGGQGLGPEAFF. The CDR3 nucleotides are TGTGCCTGGCGAGGGGGACAGGGATTGGGACCTGAAGCTTTCTTT.

V gene TRBV11-2 combines with J gene TRBJ2-7, with 12 positions matching TRBD1. The germline CDR1 and CDR2 sequences are SGHAT and FQNNGV. The J segment lost 2 bases and the V segment lost 5 bases, leaving 4 bases of the junction unmatched. CDR3 length: 15 residues. CDR3 coding DNA: TGTGCCAGCAGCCAGGGACAGGGGGCAACCTACGAGCAGTACTTC. Amino acids: CASSQGQGATYEQYF.

The V gene is TRBV6-6, the J gene TRBJ1-2, with 7 bases identical to TRBD1. Germline V gene data show CDR1 as MNHNY and CDR2 as SVGAGI (reference sequence). Trimming removed 6 bases from V and 3 bases from J; junction bases left unmatched: 13. This CDR3 has 16 residues. The CDR3 sequence is CASRPVGGGVYYGYTF. For the CDR3, the DNA is TGTGCCAGCAGACCCGTTGGAGGGGGCGTTTACTATGGCTACACCTTC.

The chain is built from TRBV5-4 and TRBJ1-3; 8 bases align to TRBD1. V gave up 4 bases and J gave up 7 bases; unmatched junction bases: 7. CDR1 is SGHNT and CDR2 is YYREEE in the germline V gene (reference sequence). The length of the CDR3 is 14 residues. The DNA for the CDR3 is TGTGCCAGCAGCCAAGTCGACAGGGGTAACACCATATATTTT. This sequence encodes CASSQVDRGNTIYF.

This clone has a handful of counts. This chain connects TRBV7-8 to TRBJ2-7; possibly TRBD1 for D (6 bases). V lost 0 bases, J lost 6 bases, and 12 bases lay in between. Looked up from germline, CDR1 is SGHVS and CDR2 is FQNEAQ. The CDR3 is 14 residues long. The CDR3 DNA reads as TGTGCCAGCAGCTTAGCACAGGGTGGGTCCGAGCAGTACTTC. Translation: CASSLAQGGSEQYF.

The chain combines TRBV7-2 with TRBJ1-4; TRBD1 aligns across 9 bases. V lost 0 bases to trimming and J lost 7 bases; unmatched junction nucleotides: 3. The length of the CDR3 is 15 residues. Per the germline V gene, CDR1 is SGHTA and CDR2 is FQGNSA. The CDR3 reads CASSLARQGGEKLFF. The CDR3 region has the DNA TGTGCCAGCAGCTTAGCGAGACAGGGGGGTGAAAAACTGTTTTTT.

The chain uses TRBV4-1 and TRBJ1-5, with D perhaps matching TRBD1 (6 bases). Per germline, CDR1 MGHRA and CDR2 YSYEKL. This CDR3 is 15 amino acids long. Trimming removed 3 bases from V and 1 base from J, with 10 bases in between. The CDR3 sequence: CASSHYRDSNQPQHF. The CDR3 DNA follows: TGCGCCAGCAGCCATTACAGGGACAGCAATCAGCCCCAGCATTTT.

The sample holds one count of this clone. The rearrangement uses TRBV2 and TRBJ1-5, with D perhaps TRBD1 (6 bases). CDR3 size: 18 residues. Trimming shortened V by 4 bases and J by 4 bases, and 23 bases separated the two germline ends. Germline loops: CDR1 SNHLY, CDR2 FYNNEI. The CDR3 DNA reads TGTGCCAGCAGTGTGGGTCGGCAGGGGAGGGTGGGGAATCAGCCCCAGCATTTT. It codes for CASSVGRQGRVGNQPQHF.

This sequence joins TRBV6-1 and TRBJ1-2, with 7 positions matching TRBD1. This CDR3 is 14 amino acids long. CDR1 MNHNS and CDR2 SASEGT come from the germline V gene. The ends lost 2 bases at V and 6 bases at J; junction bases unmatched: 6. The CDR3 DNA reads TGTGCCAGCAGTGAAATTACAGGGGCTCATGGCTACACCTTC. This translates into CASSEITGAHGYTF.

This clone has only one observation. The chain joins TRBV15 to TRBJ2-5; tentative D call: TRBD1 (5 bases). This CDR3 is 16 amino acids long. Looked up from germline, CDR1 is LNHNV and CDR2 is YYDKDF (reference sequence). V lost 0 bases, J lost 5 bases, and 16 bases lay in between. CDR3 sequence (DNA): TGTGCCACCAGCAGAGACCGGGTGGCTAGGGGCGAGACCCAGTACTTC. Amino acids: CATSRDRVARGETQYF.

The V call is TRBV30, the J call TRBJ2-1; 9 bases agree with TRBD2. The V segment lost 4 bases and the J segment 5 bases; nucleotides outside the gene matches: 12. The CDR3 is 16 residues long. Germline CDR1 and CDR2: GTSNPN and SVGIG (reference sequence). The CDR3 DNA is TGTGCCTGGACAGCGGGGGGTTTATCCGTCCACAATGAGCAGTTCTTC. It yields the protein CAWTAGGLSVHNEQFF. Combining the CDR3 with reference TRBV30 and TRBJ2-1 gives the whole variable domain SQTIHQWPATLVQPVGSPLSLECTVEGTSNPNLYWYRQAAGRGLQLLFYSVGIGQISSEVPQNLSASRPQDRQFILSSKKLLLSDSGFYLCAWTAGGLSVHNEQFFGPGTRLTVL.